The 21 T cell receptor beta chains below come from one sample, sequenced in a study of T cell changes during pregnancy in multiple sclerosis. Measured with immunoSEQ multiplex PCR; TCRdb has only the in-frame clones, and not every one. This sample has about 73,000 clones; 85% to 95% occur once, and the top ten carry 2.5% to 3.5%. The sequenced sample was peripheral blood, obtained in the third trimester of pregnancy. These receptors all come from a female donor in good health, enrolled as a control in a pregnancy study.

Worth noting for this clone: One end of the junction does not line up with germline, which may come from a read error. The gene calls are TRBV4-1 and TRBJ2-1; 11 nucleotides line up with TRBD2. CDR1 MGHRA and CDR2 YSYEKL come from the germline V gene. The CDR3 spans 12 residues. In DNA, the CDR3 is TGCGCCAGCAGCCACCCTACTAGCGGGAGTATCTTC. Its translation: CASSHPTSGSIF.

J is TRBJ2-7 and V is TRBV5-1, with 10 bases matching TRBD1. The CDR3 is made up of 14 amino acids. V lost 7 bases to trimming and J lost 2 bases; unmatched junction nucleotides: 6. Germline V gives CDR1 SGHRS, CDR2 YFSETQ. The CDR3 loop reads CASGRQGAPYEQYF. The CDR3, as DNA: TGCGCCAGCGGACGACAGGGGGCGCCCTACGAGCAGTACTTC.

The V call is TRBV28, the J call TRBJ1-5; no reliable D call. CDR3 length equals 14 residues. Deletions cut 1 base from V and 1 base from J, with 5 bases between. In germline, CDR1 is MDHEN, CDR2 SYDVKM. CDR3 in amino acids: CASSLSGSNQPQHF. CDR3 DNA: TGTGCCAGCAGTTTATCGGGGAGCAATCAGCCCCAGCATTTT. Together with reference TRBV28 and TRBJ1-5, the CDR3 gives the full variable domain: DVKVTQSSRYLVKRTGEKVFLECVQDMDHENMFWYRQDPGLGLRLIYFSYDVKMKEKGDIPEGYSVSREKKERFSLILESASTNQTSMYLCASSLSGSNQPQHFGDGTRLSIL.

This sequence joins TRBV5-1 and TRBJ1-2; 10 positions match TRBD1. Germline CDR1 is SGHRS and CDR2 is YFSETQ. This CDR3 region has 15 residues. With 7 bases clipped from V and 0 bases from J, the junction kept 6 bases outside the gene matches. The CDR3 DNA sequence: TGCGCCAGCGGCATCGGACAGGGGGCTAACTATGGCTACACCTTC. It is translated as CASGIGQGANYGYTF. Full variable domain (outside the CDR3, taken from reference TRBV5-1 and TRBJ1-2): KAGVTQTPRYLIKTRGQQVTLSCSPISGHRSVSWYQQTPGQGLQFLFEYFSETQRNKGNFPGRFSGRQFSNSRSEMNVSTLELGDSALYLCASGIGQGANYGYTFGSGTRLTVV.

The rearrangement joins TRBV7-3 to TRBJ2-3; TRBD2 aligns across 8 bases. J lost 3 bases, V lost 5 bases, and 4 bases had no gene match. Germline V gives CDR1 SGHTA, CDR2 FQGTGA. The CDR3 consists of 14 residues. DNA of the CDR3: TGTGCCAGCAGCCTTAGCGGGATTACAGATACGCAGTATTTT. Residues: CASSLSGITDTQYF.

This sequence joins TRBV15 and TRBJ1-2; 9 bases map to TRBD1. The V gene end was trimmed by 8 bases and the J gene end by 5 bases; junction bases not matched to a gene: 15. The germline CDR1 and CDR2 sequences are LNHNV and YYDKDF (reference sequence). The CDR3 has 16 amino acids. In DNA, the CDR3 is TGTGCCACCTACGGATCCGGGACAGGGATGATTTATGGCTACACCTTC. Amino acid sequence: CATYGSGTGMIYGYTF.

The chain joins TRBV5-6 to TRBJ2-7; perhaps TRBD2 as D (6 bases). Germline loops: CDR1 SGHDT, CDR2 YYEEEE. V was shortened by 4 bases and J by 4 bases, with 15 bases between the two germline ends. The CDR3 contains 14 residues. DNA of the CDR3: TGTGCCAGCAGCGCCGGGGAGGTTGATTACGAGCAGTACTTC. Translation gives CASSAGEVDYEQYF.

The chain joins TRBV11-3 to TRBJ2-5; 8 nucleotides line up with TRBD1. V gave up 5 bases and J gave up 4 bases; unmatched junction bases: 6. The CDR3 is 14 residues long. The germline CDR1 and CDR2 sequences are SGHNT and YENEEA. CDR3 loop: CASSHSRGRETQYF. CDR3 nucleotide sequence: TGTGCCAGCAGCCATTCCAGGGGGCGAGAGACCCAGTACTTC.

The V gene is TRBV28, the J gene TRBJ2-6; the D gene is possibly TRBD1 (6 bases). Germline V gives CDR1 MDHEN, CDR2 SYDVKM. The CDR3 is 18 residues long. V was clipped by 8 bases and J by 0 bases, with 20 bases between them. CDR3 sequence reads: CASALGLGHNSGANVLTF. In nucleotides, the CDR3 is TGTGCCAGCGCACTAGGACTGGGACATAACTCTGGGGCCAACGTCCTGACTTTC.

The chain couples TRBV7-9 to TRBJ1-4; 9 bases match TRBD1. The CDR3 consists of 14 residues. V shed 6 bases and J 7 bases; nucleotides not matched to a gene: 6. The germline V gene encodes CDR1 SEHNR and CDR2 FQNEAQ (reference sequence). DNA of the CDR3: TGTGCCAGCAGGCGACAGGGGGATAGTGAAAAACTGTTTTTT. It codes for CASRRQGDSEKLFF.

V is TRBV7-2 and J is TRBJ2-3, with 8 bases lining up with TRBD2. CDR1 is SGHTA, CDR2 FQGNSA, per germline. The CDR3 has 15 residues. Trimming cost V 5 bases and J 3 bases; bases outside gene matches: 7. The CDR3 region has the DNA TGTGCCAGCAGCGTCACTAGCGGACCAACAGATACGCAGTATTTT. It yields the protein CASSVTSGPTDTQYF.

This chain joins TRBV2 and TRBJ1-4, with D perhaps matching TRBD1 (5 bases). V shed 5 bases and J shed 8 bases, with 12 bases lying between them. The CDR3 length is 13 residues. Looked up from germline, CDR1 is SNHLY and CDR2 is FYNNEI. CDR3 in DNA: TGTGCCAGCAGTTACACGGAGGGGGAAAAACTGTTTTTT. Translated: CASSYTEGEKLFF.

The rearrangement joins TRBV28 to TRBJ1-5; TRBD1 agrees at 10 bases. The CDR3 consists of 15 residues. V was clipped by 6 bases and J by 3 bases; unmatched bases: 5. Germline CDR1 MDHEN, CDR2 SYDVKM. The CDR3 sequence is CASRGTGAYNQPQHF. CDR3 coding DNA: TGTGCCAGCAGAGGGACAGGGGCGTACAATCAGCCCCAGCATTTT.

The rearrangement uses TRBV10-1 and TRBJ2-2; tentative D call: TRBD2 (6 bases). The V end lost 6 bases, the J end lost 3 bases, and 11 bases lay between the germline ends. Looked up from germline, CDR1 is WNHNN and CDR2 is SYGVQD (reference sequence). There are 14 residues in the CDR3. The CDR3 protein is CASRRDIYTGELFF. DNA for the CDR3: TGCGCCAGCAGGCGGGATATATACACCGGGGAGCTGTTTTTT.

V is TRBV12-5 and J is TRBJ2-3; 12 bases map to TRBD2. The CDR3 has 16 amino acids. CDR1 and CDR2 from the germline V gene are LGHNT and FRNRAP. With 7 bases clipped from V and 5 bases from J, the junction kept 10 bases outside the gene matches. The CDR3 loop is CASAHIQTSGGDTQYF. In nucleotides, the CDR3 is TGTGCTAGTGCCCACATACAGACTAGCGGGGGAGATACGCAGTATTTT.

This sequence joins TRBV4-1 and TRBJ1-2; possibly TRBD1 for D (5 bases). The CDR3 contains 15 residues. V was pared by 0 bases and J by 8 bases, with 16 bases between. Germline assignment: CDR1 MGHRA and CDR2 YSYEKL. The DNA of the CDR3 is TGCGCCAGCAGCCAAGATGGCAGGGCAAATAGGGGCTACACCTTC. This gives the protein CASSQDGRANRGYTF.

V is TRBV5-1 and J is TRBJ1-1; tentatively, D is TRBD1 (6 bases). V dropped 3 bases and J dropped 4 bases, with 16 bases sitting between them. Germline-derived CDR1 and CDR2 are SGHRS and YFSETQ. This CDR3 region has 15 residues. The CDR3 loop reads CASSSGGGLSTEAFF. In DNA form, the CDR3 reads TGCGCCAGCAGCTCGGGGGGCGGACTAAGCACTGAAGCTTTCTTT.

This chain links TRBV15 with TRBJ2-1; TRBD1 matches 7 bases. This CDR3 region has 17 residues. Germline loops: CDR1 LNHNV, CDR2 YYDKDF (reference sequence). V gave up 0 bases and J gave up 3 bases; unmatched junction bases: 8. The CDR3 nucleotides read TGTGCCACCAGCAGAGAGGATCCGGGACAGTACTACAATGAGCAGTTCTTC. Its translation is CATSREDPGQYYNEQFF.

This clone is a singleton in its sample. The chain uses TRBV10-2 and TRBJ2-5; D is possibly TRBD2 (6 bases). The CDR3 is 14 residues long. Germline V gene data show CDR1 as WSHSY and CDR2 as SAAADI. Trimming took off 6 bases at V and 5 bases at J, with 16 bases between the two ends. The CDR3 sequence: CASSLLAKGETQYF. The CDR3 bases are TGCGCCAGCAGCCTCCTAGCGAAGGGGGAGACCCAGTACTTC.

This clone was counted only a few times. V usage is TRBV9 and J usage is TRBJ1-5; D unresolved. The V gene's germline CDR1 is SGDLS and CDR2 YYNGEE. The CDR3 is 13 amino acids. V lost 0 bases, J lost 7 bases, and 8 bases lay in between. This chain's CDR3 is CASSVDGWQPQHF. As DNA, the CDR3 is TGTGCCAGCAGCGTAGACGGGTGGCAGCCCCAGCATTTT.

This sequence joins TRBV4-1 and TRBJ1-1; TRBD1 aligns across 8 bases. The CDR3 has 16 residues. Germline CDR1 reads MGHRA; CDR2 reads YSYEKL. J lost 5 bases, V lost 1 base, and 9 bases had no gene match. The CDR3 nucleotides are TGCGCCAGCAGCCAAGGCCGGACAGGGTTCGAAACTGAAGCTTTCTTT. This encodes CASSQGRTGFETEAFF.